These T cell receptor beta chains were read from a single sample in a study of blood T cells in healthy people across ages. From the 5' RACE reads, TCRdb called clonotypes with MiXCR, one entry per CDR3 protein. This sample has around 500,000 distinct CDR3 sequences, with about 27% found just once. A further study also used this sample, focusing on T cells of mothers and their children.

The sequencing input was blood. Receptors originate from a boy under 10 years old in good health. Both conserved end residues are trimmed from each CDR3.

TRBV12-3/TRBV12-4	TRBJ1-1	ASSFTGRVNTEAF
TRBV18	TRBJ2-3	ASSPTIRGYPDTQY
TRBV30	TRBJ1-6	AWGTGGSPLH
TRBV5-6	TRBJ2-3	ASRRDWGNTDTQY
TRBV7-7	TRBJ1-1	ASRPMGGTGLHTEAF
TRBV15	TRBJ2-1	ATSRVQGTNEQF
TRBV20-1	TRBJ2-1	SARVQLISHNEQF
TRBV9	TRBJ2-2	ASSSRWEGKPNTGELF
TRBV4-3	TRBJ2-3	ASSQNRGFTDTQY
TRBV29-1	TRBJ2-7	SVEQGPLEQY
TRBV27	TRBJ2-1	ASSRLATYNEQF
TRBV28	TRBJ1-2	ASSLDFYGYT
TRBV7-9	TRBJ2-5	ASSIERTRETQY
TRBV29-1	TRBJ2-1	SGGGRYNEQS
TRBV5-4	TRBJ2-5	ASRDGTGWLETQY
TRBV6-1	TRBJ1-2	ASSEPGQANYGYT
TRBV20-1	TRBJ2-2	SARDPWGELF
TRBV5-1	TRBJ2-7	ASSLGPRTRAEEQY
TRBV7-9	TRBJ2-7	ASSPVTSPKFYEQY
TRBV15	TRBJ2-5	ATSRPMETQY
TRBV10-3	TRBJ1-4	AISETGRGTNEKLF
TRBV10-2	TRBJ2-5	ASSEGLAQETQY
TRBV15	TRBJ2-1	ATSLILSSYNEQF
TRBV12-3/TRBV12-4	TRBJ1-2	ASSLGLGRANYGYT
TRBV6-5	TRBJ1-2	ASSYHSLTQGNYGYT
TRBV25-1	TRBJ2-7	ASSGQTGTSSCEQY
TRBV6-5	TRBJ1-1	ASSLAGFRTEAF
TRBV12-3/TRBV12-4	TRBJ2-3	ASGSLAGSTDTQY
TRBV20-1	TRBJ1-1	SASTDRGRETEAF
TRBV30	TRBJ2-2	AWSGQAFGTGELF
TRBV10-3	TRBJ1-2	AISESPVRDEGYT
TRBV10-3	TRBJ2-5	AISEIEYRGETQY
TRBV29-1	TRBJ2-4	SVGLLAKNIQY
TRBV10-3	TRBJ2-4	AISDGRAKNIQY
TRBV7-8	TRBJ2-5	ASSRGRSQETQY
TRBV7-2	TRBJ2-1	ASSRDSSYNEQF
TRBV29-1	TRBJ1-1	SVGEDSNTEAF
TRBV19	TRBJ1-2	ASSRTGPLDGYT
TRBV7-6	TRBJ2-5	ASSLEAGAATQY
TRBV29-1	TRBJ2-5	SVYGTGQETQY